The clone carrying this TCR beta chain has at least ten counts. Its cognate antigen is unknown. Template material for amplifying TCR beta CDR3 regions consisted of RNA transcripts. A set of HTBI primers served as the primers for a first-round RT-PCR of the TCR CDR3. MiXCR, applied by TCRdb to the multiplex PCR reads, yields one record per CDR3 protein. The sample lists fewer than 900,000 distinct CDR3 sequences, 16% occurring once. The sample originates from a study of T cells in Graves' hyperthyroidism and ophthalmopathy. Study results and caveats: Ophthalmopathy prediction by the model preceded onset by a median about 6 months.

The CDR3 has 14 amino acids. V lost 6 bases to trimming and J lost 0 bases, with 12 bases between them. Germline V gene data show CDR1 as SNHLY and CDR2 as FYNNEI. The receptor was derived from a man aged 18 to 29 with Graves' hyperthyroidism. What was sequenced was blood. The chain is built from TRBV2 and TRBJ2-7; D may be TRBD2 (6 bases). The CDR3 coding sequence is TGTGCCAGCAGACTGGGACTGGCCTCCTACGAGCAGTACTTC. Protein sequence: CASRLGLASYEQYF. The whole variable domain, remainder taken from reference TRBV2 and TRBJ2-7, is EPEVTQTPSHQVTQMGQEVILRCVPISNHLYFYWYRQILGQKVEFLVSFYNNEISEKSEIFDDQFSVERPDGSNFTLKIRSTKLEDSAMYFCASRLGLASYEQYFGPGTRLTVT.